This TCR beta chain was recovered during a study of Tregs in tolerant kidney transplant recipients. Unstimulated regulatory T cells (CD4+CD25+CD127-), CD4+CD25- non-regulatory cells, CD4 and CD8 cells were FACS-sorted from thawed PBMCs. Assay: immunoSEQ multiplex PCR; the TCRdb copy retains only in-frame clones and omits some. The sample holds 100,000 to 150,000 clones; about 90% are singletons and the top ten take approximately 0.62%. Study-wide results and caveats: Tregs expanded with activated donor B cells seemed most donor-specific. Validation in larger populations is needed because few patients were studied.

On this clone: What it binds is not known.

V was pared by 0 bases and J by 2 bases, with 10 bases between. CDR1 and CDR2 from the germline V gene are LGHNA and YNFKEQ. The CDR3 extends over 16 amino acids. The specimen sequenced was CD4+ T cells from blood. The genes are TRBV4-2 and TRBJ2-2; possible D gene TRBD1, 6 bases. The clonotype originates from a human donor in good health. The CDR3 nucleotides read TGTGCCAGCAGCCAAGAACGGGGACAAAACACCGGGGAGCTGTTTTTT. Translating gives CASSQERGQNTGELFF.